Ten or more counts support the clone carrying this T cell receptor (beta chain). Its antigen remains unidentified. Losses at the gene ends were 7 bases for V and 9 bases for J; bases not matched to a gene: 8. The CDR3 has 13 amino acids. CDR1 is MDHEN and CDR2 is SYDVKM in the germline V gene. Stable hyperthyroidism denotes an absence of ophthalmopathy throughout 18 months of follow-up. It was on clinical symptoms, serum thyroxine, TRAb, thyroid ultrasound and orbital computed tomography that diagnosis relied. The sample comes from a study of Graves' ophthalmopathy and Graves' hyperthyroidism. The study's findings and limits: In predicting ophthalmopathy progression, the model reached 70.59% sensitivity and approximately 72% specificity. Among thyroid clonotypes expanded above 0.001 frequency, most also appeared in blood.

RNA transcripts yielded amplified TCR beta CDR3 regions. First-round RT-PCR used HTBI primers; second-round multiplex PCR followed. TCRdb itself ran the multiplex PCR reads through MiXCR, one entry per CDR3 protein. The sample holds a few hundred thousand distinct CDR3 sequences, 17% seen once. Sequenced sample: peripheral blood. This chain links TRBV28 with TRBJ2-7, with TRBD1 identical over 11 bases. This TCR was recovered from an adult woman with stable Graves' hyperthyroidism. CDR3 loop: CASKGQGVRGQYF. CDR3 nucleotides: TGTGCCAGCAAGGGACAGGGGGTACGAGGGCAGTACTTC. Filled out from reference TRBV28 and TRBJ2-7, the complete variable domain reads DVKVTQSSRYLVKRTGEKVFLECVQDMDHENMFWYRQDPGLGLRLIYFSYDVKMKEKGDIPEGYSVSREKKERFSLILESASTNQTSMYLCASKGQGVRGQYFGPGTRLTVT.